These 11 T cell receptor beta chains share one sample of origin, sequenced in a study of sequential checkpoint blockade in melanoma. Treatment noted: randomized to nivolumab then ipilimumab (arm A) or the reverse (arm B). TCRdb keeps only in-frame clones here, not all; method: immunoSEQ multiplex PCR. The sample has about 2,400 clones; 12% to 15% are singletons. The sample consisted of tumor tissue (inferred from file names), taken from a patient given nivolumab and ipilimumab in sequence. The receptors were gathered from a human donor with melanoma.

The CDR3 loop is CASSWGGGASNEQFF. Here the CDR3 DNA reads TGTGCCAGCAGTTGGGGCGGCGGAGCTAGCAATGAGCAGTTCTTC. V gene TRBV6-8 combines with J gene TRBJ2-1, with D tentatively TRBD1 (5 bases). Germline V gene sequence: CDR1 MNHGY, CDR2 SAAAGT. The V end was cut by 4 bases, the J end by 6 bases, with 16 bases between. This CDR3 has 15 amino acids.

CDR3: CASSRDTGELFF. The CDR3 nucleotides read TGTGCCAGCAGTCGGGACACCGGGGAGCTGTTTTTT. The chain joins TRBV6-8 to TRBJ2-2; unclear D gene. This CDR3 is 12 amino acids long. Germline-derived CDR1 and CDR2 are MNHGY and SAAAGT. Trimming left V 5 bases short and J 3 bases short, with 4 bases between.

This sequence joins TRBV28 and TRBJ2-5, with D unclear. CDR3 size: 15 residues. V lost 6 bases and J 2 bases, leaving 16 bases between the germline ends. Germline lookup yields CDR1 MDHEN and CDR2 SYDVKM. This chain's CDR3 is CASSRSPGEQETQYF. The CDR3, as DNA: TGTGCCAGCAGCCGTAGCCCCGGAGAACAAGAGACCCAGTACTTC.

This clone is large (0.1 to 1%) within its sample. The chain uses TRBV6-8 and TRBJ2-7; a possible D gene is TRBD2 (6 bases). V was cut by 6 bases and J by 6 bases, with 18 bases left in between. This CDR3 is 14 amino acids long. Germline CDR1 is MNHGY and CDR2 is SAAAGT. CDR3 DNA sequence: TGTGCCAGCAGCGGGAGAGGATTTCTGCGCGAGCAGTACTTC. Residues: CASSGRGFLREQYF.

This chain joins TRBV25-1 and TRBJ2-2; no clear D gene. CDR1 MGHDK and CDR2 SYGVNS come from the germline V gene. This CDR3 contains 13 residues. V gave up 6 bases and J gave up 7 bases, with 12 bases separating them. The CDR3 coding sequence is TGTGCCAGCAGCCCCCCGGCGATCGGGGAGCTGTTTTTT. As protein: CASSPPAIGELFF.

In this sample, this clone is medium-sized. The V call is TRBV6-8, the J call TRBJ1-1; 11 bases agree with TRBD1. The CDR3 sequence is 16 residues long. V lost 7 bases to trimming and J lost 1 base; unmatched junction nucleotides: 8. CDR1 and CDR2 (germline): MNHGY, SAAAGT. The CDR3 protein is CASIRTGGIWNTEAFF. The CDR3 DNA sequence: TGTGCCAGCATAAGGACAGGGGGCATTTGGAACACTGAAGCTTTCTTT.

The chain carries TRBV18 and TRBJ1-2; no clear D gene. The germline CDR1 and CDR2 sequences are KGHSH and LQKENI. V shed 3 bases and J shed 2 bases, with 16 bases lying between them. This CDR3 has 16 amino acids. The CDR3 region has the DNA TGTGCCAGCTCACCCCCGGCAGGACCGATCAACTATGGCTACACCTTC. Translating gives CASSPPAGPINYGYTF.

This clone was seen more than once but under ten times. The J gene is TRBJ2-1, the V gene TRBV5-1; 10 positions match TRBD1. Germline V CDR1 and CDR2: SGHRS, YFSETQ. This CDR3 has 20 residues. V lost 2 bases to trimming and J lost 2 bases; unmatched junction nucleotides: 16. CDR3: CASSFPPPPGGQGTYNEQFF. In DNA form, the CDR3 reads TGCGCCAGCAGCTTCCCACCCCCCCCCGGGGGACAGGGGACCTACAATGAGCAGTTCTTC.

This clone was seen only a few times. The rearrangement joins TRBV6-8 to TRBJ2-1, with 10 bases aligning to TRBD1. This CDR3 contains 19 residues. The germline V gene has CDR1 MNHGY and CDR2 SAAAGT. V was clipped by 0 bases and J by 4 bases; unmatched bases: 12. CDR3 loop: CASSYSGTGVKWMYNEQFF. The CDR3 DNA reads TGTGCCAGCAGTTACTCCGGGACAGGGGTAAAATGGATGTACAATGAGCAGTTCTTC.

This clone was detected a few times. The genes are TRBV6-8 and TRBJ2-1, with D possibly matching TRBD2 (6 bases). Germline-derived CDR1 and CDR2 are MNHGY and SAAAGT. CDR3 length: 15 amino acids. V lost 5 bases and J 4 bases, leaving 15 bases between the germline ends. The CDR3 sequence: CASSDEGGDYNEQFF. In DNA form, the CDR3 reads TGTGCCAGCAGTGACGAGGGAGGAGATTACAATGAGCAGTTCTTC.

The rearrangement joins TRBV5-1 to TRBJ2-1; D possibly corresponds to TRBD1 (5 bases). Germline V gives CDR1 SGHRS, CDR2 YFSETQ. V gave up 1 base and J gave up 5 bases, with 13 bases separating them. This CDR3 has 15 residues. The CDR3 sequence: CASSLRGDGDNEQFF. The CDR3 DNA reads TGCGCCAGCAGCTTGAGGGGTGACGGAGACAATGAGCAGTTCTTC.